The rows below give T cell receptor beta chains drawn from one sample of a study of control samples from healthy donors and cancer patients. The repertoire was sequenced with immunoSEQ multiplex PCR; TCRdb's copy has only in-frame clones and lacks some. The data show roughly 120,000 clones, about 92% seen once. Sequenced material: PBMCs. Every receptor here comes from a man in his forties or fifties with head and neck cancer. CDR3s include the opening cysteine and the closing phenylalanine or tryptophan. The D gene is left open where the match is weak. Size is stated for part of the rows, as once, few or many counts, or as a class when the clone is expanded.

d_call,v_call,j_call,clone_size,cdr3_nt,cdr3_aa
-,TRBV24-1,TRBJ1-5,-,TGTGCCACCAGTGATCCAGGATACAATCAGCCCCAGCATTTT,CATSDPGYNQPQHF
-,TRBV9,TRBJ2-1,once,TGTGCCAGCAGCGTAGACGGGGGTTACCGCGAGCAGTTCTTC,CASSVDGGYREQFF
-,TRBV5-6,TRBJ1-4,-,TGTGCCAGCAGCTTGAGTACAGGGATCGAAAAACTGTTTTTT,CASSLSTGIEKLFF
TRBD1,TRBV7-2,TRBJ1-2,-,TGTGCCAGCAGCAAAAGCCCGTCCACAGGGGGTAGCTATGGCTACACCTTC,CASSKSPSTGGSYGYTF
TRBD2,TRBV9,TRBJ2-2,-,TGTGCCAGCAGCCAGACCCAGCCAGCGGGGGGGCCTGGCGGGGAGCTGTTTTTT,CASSQTQPAGGPGGELFF
TRBD1,TRBV3-1/TRBV3-2,TRBJ1-3,-,TGTGCCAGCAGCCTGACGACAGGGCCGGGTGGAAACACCATATATTTT,CASSLTTGPGGNTIYF
TRBD1,TRBV4-1,TRBJ2-5,-,TGCGCCAGCAGCCAAGTAATGGGACAGGGTTATGAGACCCAGTACTTC,CASSQVMGQGYETQYF
-,TRBV5-1,TRBJ1-6,-,TGCGCCAGCAGCCCCCTGACAGGATCCAATTCACCCCTCCACTTT,CASSPLTGSNSPLHF
-,TRBV6-6,TRBJ1-1,-,TGTGCCAGCAGTTACGAGGGGGGTAACACTGAAGCTTTCTTT,CASSYEGGNTEAFF
-,TRBV9,TRBJ2-6,once,TGTGCCAGCAGCGTTTTAGGGATAAAGTCCTCTGGGGCCAACGTCCTGACTTTC,CASSVLGIKSSGANVLTF
-,TRBV27,TRBJ2-7,-,TGTGCCAGCAGTGGGACGGGGGGACAGGCCTACGAGCAGTACTTC,CASSGTGGQAYEQYF
-,TRBV14,TRBJ2-3,-,TGTGCCAGCACCCCCCGACTCCTCACAGATACGCAGTATTTT,CASTPRLLTDTQYF
-,TRBV5-6,TRBJ2-6,-,TGTGCCAGCAGCTTGTCTGGGGCCAACGTCCTGACTTTC,CASSLSGANVLTF
-,TRBV6-1,TRBJ2-7,-,TGTGCCAGCAGTGATGGTGCAGGGGAGAACTACGAGCAGTACTTC,CASSDGAGENYEQYF
-,TRBV6-1,TRBJ2-7,once,TGTGCCAGCAGTGAACCGGGGAAGTTTCAGCAGTACTTC,CASSEPGKFQQYF
-,TRBV7-9,TRBJ1-5,-,TGTGCCAGCAGCTTAGCGCAAGGAGGACAGCCCCAGCATTTT,CASSLAQGGQPQHF
TRBD1,TRBV14,TRBJ1-6,-,TGTGCCAGCAGCACGGGACAGAAGAATTCACCCCTCCACTTT,CASSTGQKNSPLHF
-,TRBV10-3,TRBJ2-3,-,TGTGCCATCAGTGCAATGAGCACAGATACGCAGTATTTT,CAISAMSTDTQYF
-,TRBV7-3,TRBJ2-3,-,TGTGCCAGCAGCCCCCTGGGGGGCCTTGCAGATACGCAGTATTTT,CASSPLGGLADTQYF
-,TRBV7-9,TRBJ1-1,-,TGTGCCAGCAGCTTCGGAGGGGACACTGAAGCTTTCTTT,CASSFGGDTEAFF
-,TRBV24-1,TRBJ1-2,-,TGTGCCACCGGGCAGGCAGGCCCTAACTATGGCTACACCTTC,CATGQAGPNYGYTF
-,TRBV6-6,TRBJ1-3,-,TGTGCCAGCAGTTACGGAGGGGAACGAGGAAACACCATATATTTT,CASSYGGERGNTIYF
TRBD1,TRBV29-1,TRBJ2-3,-,TGCAGCGTTACTACAGGGGTCGGCGCTACGCAGTATTTT,CSVTTGVGATQYF
-,TRBV7-7,TRBJ2-7,-,TGTGCCAGCAGCTTAGGGGGTGGCGGGACCTACGAGCAGTACTTC,CASSLGGGGTYEQYF
-,TRBV6-2/TRBV6-3,TRBJ2-2,-,TGTGCCAGCAGTCCGTTTAACACCGGGGAGCTGTTTTTT,CASSPFNTGELFF
-,TRBV5-1,TRBJ2-4,-,TGCGCCAGCAGCTTGGCCGTGGGCAAAAACATTCAGTACTTC,CASSLAVGKNIQYF
-,TRBV7-9,TRBJ1-1,-,TGTGCCAGCAGCGGGGGAAGGGGAGCACAAGCTTTCTTT,CASSGGRGAQAFF
-,TRBV6-6,TRBJ1-1,-,TGTGCCAGCAGTTTACACAGGGTTTTCACTGAAGCTTTCTTT,CASSLHRVFTEAFF
-,TRBV7-9,TRBJ1-4,-,TGTGCCAGCAGCTTAAAAGGCTCATTTAATGAAAAACTGTTTTTT,CASSLKGSFNEKLFF
-,TRBV5-5,TRBJ2-7,-,TGTGCCAGCAGCGGTAACATCCCGACGAGGCTGACTGCGGGGCAGTACTTC,CASSGNIPTRLTAGQYF
-,TRBV6-5,TRBJ1-2,-,TGTGCCAGCAAGCCCCGGCGGCAGGGAGGCGGCTACACCTTC,CASKPRRQGGGYTF
-,TRBV14,TRBJ2-7,-,TGTGCCAGCAGCCAAACGGGAAAGGGGTTCTACGAGCAGTACTTC,CASSQTGKGFYEQYF
-,TRBV28,TRBJ1-1,-,TGTGCCAGCAGTTTAGCCGGTTCCTCGAACACTGAAGCTTTCTTT,CASSLAGSSNTEAFF
-,TRBV9,TRBJ2-3,-,TGTGCCAGCAGCGTAGAGACAGATACGCAGTATTTT,CASSVETDTQYF
TRBD1,TRBV18,TRBJ2-7,-,TGTGCCAGCTCAGGACAGGGGTACGAGCAGTACTTC,CASSGQGYEQYF
-,TRBV3-1/TRBV3-2,TRBJ2-7,-,TGTGCCAGCAGCCCGGTAGTGACTCTTGGAGAGCAGTACTTC,CASSPVVTLGEQYF